Presented here are 9 T cell receptor beta chains from one specimen sequenced in a study of shared clonotypes between healthy human individuals. Assay used: immunoSEQ multiplex PCR; TCRdb lists only in-frame clones, some missing. Of under 600,000 clones in the sample, around 76% are singletons; the top ten hold about 12%. Material: PBMCs. These receptors all come from a woman between 35 and 50 years old in good health. Some clones in this sample may be carry-over from other donors' samples.

This clone was detected only a few times. The chain uses TRBV30 and TRBJ1-4, with D perhaps matching TRBD1 (5 bases). The CDR3 spans 14 residues. With 2 bases removed from V and 4 bases from J, the gap between germline ends came to 11 bases. Germline V gene data show CDR1 as GTSNPN and CDR2 as SVGIG (reference sequence). The CDR3, as DNA: TGTGCCTGGAGTAGGAGACAGAATAATGAAAAACTGTTTTTT. Its translation: CAWSRRQNNEKLFF.

V gene TRBV5-5 combines with J gene TRBJ2-2; no reliable D call. The V gene lost 2 bases and the J gene lost 7 bases, with 24 bases spanning the gap. The CDR3 length is 18 residues. The germline CDR1 and CDR2 sequences are SGHKS and YYEKEE (reference sequence). In nucleotides, the CDR3 is TGTGCCAGCAGCTTACGTGTGGCATTGCCCTCCTCGGGCGGGGAGCTGTTTTTT. Translating gives CASSLRVALPSSGGELFF.

V is TRBV7-2 and J is TRBJ2-7, with D maybe TRBD1 (6 bases). From germline, CDR1 is SGHTA and CDR2 FQGNSA. Trimming removed 8 bases from V and 0 bases from J, with 17 bases in between. The CDR3 totals 15 residues. The CDR3 region is CASGFLDSSSYEQYF. The CDR3 region has the DNA TGTGCCAGCGGGTTTCTGGACAGCTCCTCCTACGAGCAGTACTTC.

V is TRBV14 and J is TRBJ2-3; D is uncertain. Trimming cost V 0 bases and J 1 base, with 11 bases left between them. The CDR3 is made up of 16 amino acids. Germline-derived CDR1 and CDR2 are SGHDN and FVKESK. Here the CDR3 DNA reads TGTGCCAGCAGCCAAGATATCCCGGCGGGCACAGATACGCAGTATTTT. It is translated as CASSQDIPAGTDTQYF.

V gene TRBV18 combines with J gene TRBJ1-5; D unclear. The V end was cut by 1 base, the J end by 8 bases, with 6 bases between. Germline assignment: CDR1 KGHSH and CDR2 LQKENI. The CDR3 totals 12 residues. In DNA, the CDR3 is TGTGCCAGCTCACCACAGGGAAAGCCCCAGCATTTT. As protein: CASSPQGKPQHF. The full variable domain, with the rest looked up from reference TRBV18 and TRBJ1-5, is NAGVMQNPRHLVRRRGQEARLRCSPMKGHSHVYWYRQLPEEGLKFMVYLQKENIIDESGMPKERFSAEFPKEGPSILRIQQVVRGDSAAYFCASSPQGKPQHFGDGTRLSIL.

The chain recombines TRBV28 with TRBJ2-7; TRBD2 agrees at 9 bases. CDR3 size: 15 residues. With V trimmed by 5 bases and J by 3 bases, 8 bases remained unmatched. Germline assignment: CDR1 MDHEN and CDR2 SYDVKM. The CDR3 DNA sequence: TGTGCCAGCAGTGCGAGACTAGCGGTACTCTACGAGCAGTACTTC. Protein: CASSARLAVLYEQYF.

The rearrangement uses TRBV28 and TRBJ2-7; D remains ambiguous. Germline V gives CDR1 MDHEN, CDR2 SYDVKM. The CDR3 sequence is 11 residues long. Trimming cost V 5 bases and J 7 bases, with 9 bases left between them. The DNA of the CDR3 is TGTGCCAGCAGTCAACCTCGGGAGCAGTACTTC. It yields the protein CASSQPREQYF.

V is TRBV7-3 and J is TRBJ2-1; tentatively, D is TRBD1 or TRBD2 (5 bases each). V was pared by 2 bases and J by 2 bases, with 10 bases between. CDR1 SGHTA and CDR2 FQGTGA come from the germline V gene. There are 15 residues in the CDR3. CDR3 sequence: CASSLGGPPYNEQFF. CDR3 bases: TGTGCCAGCAGCTTAGGGGGACCCCCCTACAATGAGCAGTTCTTC.

The CDR3 DNA reads TGCGCCAAAAGTGGACAGAAATTAACCGTGAACACTGAAGCTTTCTTT. Its protein is CAKSGQKLTVNTEAFF. J is TRBJ1-1 and V is TRBV10-1, with D possibly being TRBD1 (6 bases). CDR3 length equals 16 residues. Trimming left V 10 bases short and J 0 bases short, with 21 bases between. The germline gives CDR1 WNHNN, CDR2 SYGVQD (reference sequence).